These T cell receptor beta chains were read from a single sample in a study of tumor-infiltrating lymphocytes in localized non-small cell lung cancer. Measured with immunoSEQ multiplex PCR; TCRdb has only the in-frame clones, and not every one. The sample has 21,000 or so clones, around 75% seen once. Material: lung tumor tissue. The receptors shown here come from a human donor with non-small cell lung cancer. Both conserved end residues are part of each CDR3. Fields, in order: D gene, clone size, V gene, J gene, CDR3 protein, CDR3 DNA. D genes are given only for firm matches. Expanded clones are given a class, and other clones once, few, many or no size at all.

>NA|once|TRBV14|TRBJ1-4
CASSQQRREEKLFF
TGTGCCAGCAGCCAACAGAGGCGGGAAGAAAAACTGTTTTTT
>NA|NA|TRBV9|TRBJ2-3
CASSGMTDTQYF
TGTGCCAGCAGCGGTATGACAGATACGCAGTATTTT
>TRBD1|NA|TRBV4-2|TRBJ1-4
CASSQGDEGANLAKLFF
TGTGCCAGCAGCCAAGGGGACGAGGGGGCGAACCTAGCAAAACTGTTTTTT
>NA|NA|TRBV11-3|TRBJ1-1
CASSFARETEAFF
TGTGCCAGCAGCTTCGCTCGGGAGACTGAAGCTTTCTTT
>NA|once|TRBV4-3|TRBJ2-7
CASSQAPRAEQYF
TGCGCCAGCAGCCAAGCCCCGAGGGCCGAGCAGTACTTC
>NA|NA|TRBV30|TRBJ1-4
CAWSFGFPRNEKLFF
TGTGCCTGGAGCTTCGGCTTCCCAAGGAATGAAAAACTGTTTTTT
>NA|NA|TRBV29-1|TRBJ2-1
CSVPDTYNEQFF
TGCAGCGTCCCCGACACCTACAATGAGCAGTTCTTC
>NA|medium-sized|TRBV7-9|TRBJ2-3
CASSPPRNSGTDTQYF
TGTGCCAGCAGCCCCCCCCGGAACTCTGGCACAGATACGCAGTATTTT
>NA|NA|TRBV18|TRBJ2-7
CASSPQGRSEQYF
TGTGCCAGCTCACCACAGGGGCGTTCCGAGCAGTACTTC
>NA|NA|TRBV2|TRBJ1-5
CASVRESNQPQHF
TGTGCCAGCGTCAGGGAAAGCAATCAGCCCCAGCATTTT
>TRBD1|NA|TRBV10-2|TRBJ1-4
CASAGQANEKLFF
TGCGCCAGTGCGGGACAGGCTAATGAAAAACTGTTTTTT
>TRBD2|NA|TRBV9|TRBJ2-3
CASSVAPGGAVDTQYF
TGTGCCAGCAGCGTAGCTCCGGGGGGGGCGGTAGATACGCAGTATTTT
>TRBD1|NA|TRBV30|TRBJ2-2
CACNPRTGGNTGELFF
TGTGCCTGCAATCCCCGGACAGGGGGCAACACCGGGGAGCTGTTTTTT
>NA|medium-sized|TRBV7-2|TRBJ1-2
CASSLNEWTPAF
TGTGCCAGCAGCTTGAACGAATGGACGCCGGCCTTC
>TRBD1|NA|TRBV29-1|TRBJ1-1
CSAKTGAEAFF
TGCAGCGCTAAAACAGGGGCTGAAGCTTTCTTT
>NA|NA|TRBV18|TRBJ1-2
CASSPIGVGYYGYTF
TGTGCCAGCTCACCGATAGGGGTCGGTTACTATGGCTACACCTTC
>NA|NA|TRBV4-2|TRBJ2-1
CASSQFDSNSNEQFF
TGTGCCAGCAGCCAATTTGACAGCAACAGCAATGAGCAGTTCTTC
>NA|medium-sized|TRBV6-4|TRBJ2-7
CASSVSQREQYF
TGTGCCAGCAGTGTAAGCCAACGCGAGCAGTACTTC
>NA|NA|TRBV4-1|TRBJ2-2
CASSHPGAGRLTGELFF
TGCGCCAGCAGCCACCCTGGGGCCGGACGGCTTACCGGGGAGCTGTTTTTT
>NA|NA|TRBV18|TRBJ1-1
CASSPPLNTEAFF
TGTGCCAGCTCACCACCGTTGAACACTGAAGCTTTCTTT
>TRBD1|NA|TRBV30|TRBJ1-2
CASREGGVYGYTF
TGTGCCTCCCGTGAAGGGGGCGTCTATGGCTACACCTTC
>TRBD1|NA|TRBV5-4|TRBJ1-2
CASRGGQNYGYTF
TGTGCCAGCAGGGGGGGACAGAACTATGGCTACACCTTC
>TRBD2|NA|TRBV2|TRBJ2-3
CASRGAWGLAGQKYF
TGTGCCAGCAGGGGAGCTTGGGGACTAGCGGGGCAAAAGTATTTT
>NA|NA|TRBV10-3|TRBJ2-1
CAIAQVADLNEQFF
TGTGCCATCGCCCAGGTGGCAGATCTAAATGAGCAGTTCTTC
>NA|NA|TRBV9|TRBJ2-7
CASSVEGGEQYF
TGTGCCAGCAGCGTAGAGGGTGGGGAGCAGTACTTC
>NA|few|TRBV5-8|TRBJ1-5
CASSLGVGSNQPQHF
TGTGCCAGCAGCTTGGGGGTGGGAAGCAATCAGCCCCAGCATTTT
>NA|NA|TRBV6-5|TRBJ1-1
CASRGRNTGAFF
TGTGCCAGCAGGGGCAGGAACACTGGAGCTTTCTTT
>TRBD2|once|TRBV4-1|TRBJ2-5
CASSRGLGVETQYF
TGCGCCAGCAGCCGAGGACTAGGGGTTGAGACCCAGTACTTC
>NA|medium-sized|TRBV7-2|TRBJ2-7
CASSPDPGGYEQYF
TGTGCCAGCAGCCCAGATCCGGGTGGCTACGAGCAGTACTTC
>NA|NA|TRBV29-1|TRBJ1-2
CSVAPWGSDGYTF
TGCAGCGTGGCACCATGGGGGAGTGATGGCTACACCTTC
>NA|NA|TRBV20-1|TRBJ1-1
CSARGEAEAFF
TGCAGTGCCAGAGGGGAGGCTGAAGCTTTCTTT
>NA|NA|TRBV7-9|TRBJ1-3
CASSSLLPGLRNTIYF
TGTGCCAGCAGCTCCCTCCTCCCAGGGCTCAGAAACACCATATATTTT
>NA|NA|TRBV5-4|TRBJ1-2
CASSFLAGNNYGYTF
TGTGCCAGCAGCTTTCTCGCGGGGAACAACTATGGCTACACCTTC
>NA|NA|TRBV10-2|TRBJ2-3
CASKDGYPPDTQYF
TGCGCCAGCAAGGATGGGTATCCCCCAGATACGCAGTATTTT
>NA|NA|TRBV19|TRBJ1-5
CASSNGGGNQPQHF
TGTGCCAGTAGTAACGGCGGGGGTAATCAGCCCCAGCATTTT
>NA|NA|TRBV6-6|TRBJ1-4
CASNADSNEKLFF
TGTGCCAGCAATGCCGACTCTAATGAAAAACTGTTTTTT
>NA|NA|TRBV18|TRBJ1-2
CASSPGGDNYGYTF
TGTGCCAGCTCACCCGGAGGGGATAACTATGGCTACACCTTC